This T cell receptor (beta chain) appears in the sequencing data of a study of cytomegalovirus exposure and HLA in healthy donors. Study conclusions and caveats: Most sequenced TCRs were rare (though some public TCRs occurred in many donors). Being productive about 90% or about 30% of the time was typical of most TCR beta V segments in an earlier analysis. Overall, 164 TCR beta chains were annotated as cytomegalovirus-associated.

Both 60 Vbeta primers and 13 Jbeta primers went into the PCR. The protocol was immunoSEQ multiplex PCR, while the TCRdb copy is restricted to in-frame clones and leaves out a portion. The sample contains over 65,000 clones, 75% of which appear only once. Unmatched junction bases numbered 1, after V lost 4 bases and J lost 6 bases. The V gene's germline CDR1 is MNHNY and CDR2 SVGAGI (reference sequence). The CDR3 consists of 12 residues. At collection, donors were nominally healthy, but unrecorded immune exposures were probable. Details on this clone: As yet, its antigen is unknown.

The specimen was PBMCs. The clonotype comes from a man in his forties in good health and CMV-seronegative. J is TRBJ1-1 and V is TRBV6-6, with 8 bases fitting TRBD1. The CDR3 DNA is TGTGCCAGCAGTTGGGGACAGGCTGAAGCTTTCTTT. Protein product: CASSWGQAEAFF.